The rows below give T cell receptor beta chains drawn from one sample of a study of shared clonotypes between healthy human individuals. Measured with immunoSEQ multiplex PCR; TCRdb has only the in-frame clones, and not every one. The table includes more than 550,000 clones, 90% detected once. Sequencing was carried out using memory CD8+ T cells from PBMCs. These receptors all come from a man in his late teens or twenties in good health. Some clones in this sample may be carry-over from other donors' samples. CDR3s leave out the opening cysteine and the closing phenylalanine or tryptophan. Fields, in order: J gene, D gene, V gene, CDR3 protein. A D gene is named only where the DNA matches it firmly.

>TRBJ2-2|TRBD2|TRBV4-1
ASSRGSTGGYPAGELF
>TRBJ2-7|.|TRBV5-4
ASSLSSPRGYEQY
>TRBJ2-1|.|TRBV30
AWGGYNEQF
>TRBJ2-7|.|TRBV6-1
ASSEPGAAYEQY
>TRBJ2-7|TRBD1|TRBV6-1
ASSESVTGVYEQY
>TRBJ2-7|.|TRBV5-1
ASSLGRTPAYEQY
>TRBJ1-2|.|TRBV29-1
SVVESPYGYT
>TRBJ1-1|.|TRBV10-3
AISAEFWAEAF
>TRBJ2-5|TRBD2|TRBV2
ASRGVAGYQETQY
>TRBJ2-2|.|TRBV21-1
ASSYGQGISRNTGELF
>TRBJ2-7|.|TRBV5-8
ASSSPRDGGYEQY
>TRBJ2-5|.|TRBV29-1
SGLVGRLQETQY
>TRBJ2-7|.|TRBV6-1
ASSDFLEQTYEQY
>TRBJ2-7|TRBD1|TRBV2
ASSEVTGGEGEQY
>TRBJ1-5|.|TRBV6-5
ASNEGGWGQPQH
>TRBJ1-5|.|TRBV13
ASSLRGADSNQPQH
>TRBJ1-2|TRBD1|TRBV5-6
ASSFGTGGRRGYT
>TRBJ2-4|TRBD1|TRBV7-9
ASSYYGQGLAKNIQY
>TRBJ2-5|TRBD2|TRBV27
ASSLWVPGLAGQETQY
>TRBJ2-1|TRBD2|TRBV28
ASSLSLAGDEQF
>TRBJ2-1|.|TRBV27
ASSPRAYNEQF
>TRBJ2-3|.|TRBV4-1
ASSQVSSSTDTQY
>TRBJ2-7|.|TRBV7-9
ASSLGPTGEQY
>TRBJ2-5|.|TRBV5-6
ASSLATSGTQY
>TRBJ2-5|.|TRBV7-9
ASSFRERETQY
>TRBJ1-1|.|TRBV25-1
VNSGAF
>TRBJ1-1|TRBD1|TRBV7-9
ASSSRDRDTEAF
>TRBJ1-1|.|TRBV10-3
AISSGATEAF
>TRBJ1-2|TRBD1|TRBV2
ASRGTDYGYT
>TRBJ2-3|.|TRBV10-1
ASSDNRASTDTQY
>TRBJ2-7|TRBD1|TRBV14
ASSQALAGTGGGGQY
>TRBJ2-2|.|TRBV27
ASGRSGLQGTGELF
>TRBJ2-7|TRBD1|TRBV27
ASSLSGTGSNEQY
>TRBJ2-1|TRBD2|TRBV6-5
ASRYGTSGSNEQF
>TRBJ2-7|.|TRBV10-3
AISFPPAENSYEQY
>TRBJ2-5|TRBD1|TRBV12-5
ASGPGTGGETQY
>TRBJ1-2|.|TRBV7-9
ASSRNLPPPGQSEGYT
>TRBJ2-1|.|TRBV28
ASSFEPYNEQF
>TRBJ1-2|.|TRBV28
ASISQTDYYGYT
>TRBJ2-3|.|TRBV5-4
ASSVTGLSTDTQY
>TRBJ1-3|TRBD1|TRBV10-3
AIFEGAPGNTIY
>TRBJ2-7|.|TRBV4-2
ASSQGDKGGYEQY
>TRBJ2-7|TRBD2|TRBV6-6
ATLSGSYEQY
>TRBJ1-5|.|TRBV27
ASSLSIDLPFEPQH
>TRBJ2-2|.|TRBV2
ASSGTMFKRDSKKNTGELF
>TRBJ1-6|.|TRBV6-1
ASSEGGLTNSPLH
>TRBJ2-7|TRBD1|TRBV7-9
ASSLERTGSYEQY
>TRBJ1-5|.|TRBV28
ASSLSLGPANQPQH
>TRBJ1-1|.|TRBV12-5
ASGDTNTEAF
>TRBJ2-5|TRBD2|TRBV5-1
ASSLVQSSGRETQY
>TRBJ1-1|.|TRBV18
ASSLTGYLMNTEAF
>TRBJ2-5|.|TRBV2
ASNWNRDIPGTYQETQY
>TRBJ2-5|.|TRBV7-6
ASSRGLETQY
>TRBJ2-7|.|TRBV6-6
ASSGRIYEQY
>TRBJ1-3|.|TRBV21-1
ASSPRAAPRRRNTIY
>TRBJ1-5|.|TRBV4-2
ASRKQGFQEDSNQPQH
>TRBJ2-1|.|TRBV6-5
ASRDPGRTNEQF
>TRBJ1-4|.|TRBV11-2
ASSLSYRPDHTTNEKLF
>TRBJ2-3|.|TRBV27
ASSGGTATDTQY